The rows below give T cell receptor beta chains drawn from one sample of a study of blood T cell repertoires in COVID-19. Method: immunoSEQ multiplex PCR; TCRdb's copy keeps in-frame clones and lacks some. The data contain roughly 200,000 clones, roughly 89% of them seen just once; the ten biggest clones take up 0.88%. Material for sequencing was peripheral blood. The receptor set was obtained from a young woman who had recovered from COVID-19. Both conserved end residues are part of each CDR3. The D gene is left open where the match is weak. Not all rows give a size; the values are once, few, many and, for expanded clones, a class.

d_call j_call v_call clone_size cdr3_length cdr3_aa cdr3_nt
TRBD1 TRBJ2-7 TRBV7-2 . 15 CASSLGTGGSYEQYF TGTGCCAGCAGCCTAGGGACAGGGGGTTCCTACGAGCAGTACTTC
. TRBJ1-4 TRBV9 . 20 CASSVPPRGRKGTTNEKLFF TGTGCCAGCAGCGTACCCCCCCGCGGGCGGAAAGGGACAACTAATGAAAAACTGTTTTTT
TRBD1 TRBJ1-1 TRBV7-9 . 15 CASSKGDRPNTEAFF TGTGCCAGCAGCAAAGGGGACAGACCGAACACTGAAGCTTTCTTT
. TRBJ1-1 TRBV7-2 . 15 CASSSVATRNTEAFF TGTGCCAGCAGCTCTGTTGCCACCAGGAACACTGAAGCTTTCTTT
. TRBJ1-6 TRBV5-1 . 16 CASSPRPGEDNSPLHF TGCGCCAGCAGCCCCCGACCCGGGGAGGATAATTCACCCCTCCACTTT
. TRBJ1-2 TRBV5-1 . 13 CASSRGGGDGYTF TGCGCCAGCAGCCGGGGCGGCGGGGATGGCTACACCTTC
. TRBJ2-3 TRBV5-4 . 17 CASSLAPRTTSTDTQYF TGTGCCAGCAGCTTGGCCCCCAGAACGACTAGCACAGATACGCAGTATTTT
. TRBJ2-3 TRBV5-5 . 15 CASSLVPVGTDTQYF TGTGCCAGCAGCTTGGTTCCGGTAGGCACAGATACGCAGTATTTT
TRBD2 TRBJ2-5 TRBV7-8 . 15 CASSGRGLASETQYF TGTGCCAGCAGCGGTAGGGGACTAGCATCAGAGACCCAGTACTTC
TRBD2 TRBJ2-1 TRBV9 . 17 CASSVARSGGAGNEQFF TGTGCCAGCAGCGTAGCCCGCAGCGGGGGGGCCGGAAATGAGCAGTTCTTC
. TRBJ1-6 TRBV19 . 13 CASSIKYNSPLHF TGTGCCAGTAGTATCAAATATAATTCACCCCTCCACTTT
TRBD1 TRBJ2-7 TRBV19 once 14 CASSTRQGVGEQYF TGTGCCAGTAGTACCAGACAGGGAGTGGGCGAGCAGTACTTC
TRBD1 TRBJ2-1 TRBV6-4 . 16 CASSDGNRGLYNEQFF TGTGCCAGCAGTGACGGAAACAGGGGGCTCTACAATGAGCAGTTCTTC
TRBD2 TRBJ2-5 TRBV6-2/TRBV6-3 . 18 CASSYPIYLLANQETQYF TGTGCCAGCAGTTACCCTATTTATTTACTAGCGAATCAAGAGACCCAGTACTTC
TRBD1 TRBJ1-1 TRBV18 . 14 CASSQTGLGTEAFF TGTGCCAGCTCGCAGACAGGGCTTGGCACTGAAGCTTTCTTT
TRBD1 TRBJ1-2 TRBV27 . 15 CASSPDPGQFYGYTF TGTGCCAGCAGCCCGGATCCGGGACAGTTCTATGGCTACACCTTC
. TRBJ1-3 TRBV7-2 . 15 CASSVGREPGNTIYF TGTGCCAGCAGCGTCGGACGGGAACCTGGAAACACCATATATTTT
. TRBJ1-5 TRBV21-1 . 17 CASSKGVGRYSNQPQHF TGTGCCAGCAGCAAAGGTGTGGGGCGCTATAGCAATCAGCCCCAGCATTTT
TRBD2 TRBJ2-5 TRBV14 . 13 CASRRGGQETQYF TGTGCCAGCAGACGGGGAGGGCAAGAGACCCAGTACTTC
. TRBJ2-5 TRBV4-1 . 13 CASSQGGVETQYF TGCGCCAGCAGCCAAGGGGGAGTCGAGACCCAGTACTTC
. TRBJ1-2 TRBV19 . 14 CASSIPPGIYGYTF TGTGCCAGTAGTATTCCCCCAGGGATCTATGGCTACACCTTC
. TRBJ1-1 TRBV2 . 11 CASSVRGGAFF TGTGCCAGCAGCGTTCGGGGGGGAGCTTTCTTT
TRBD1 TRBJ1-3 TRBV18 . 15 CASSRDSFSGNTIYF TGTGCCAGCTCACGGGACAGCTTCTCTGGAAACACCATATATTTT
. TRBJ1-5 TRBV2 once 15 CASRVQGFNNQPQHF TGTGCCAGCAGAGTACAGGGTTTCAACAATCAGCCCCAGCATTTT
. TRBJ1-4 TRBV9 . 14 CASSVGTENEKLFF TGTGCCAGCAGCGTAGGCACGGAGAATGAAAAACTGTTTTTT
TRBD1 TRBJ2-3 TRBV7-2 . 13 CASSGQGQGTQYF TGTGCCAGCAGCGGACAGGGGCAGGGTACGCAGTATTTT
TRBD1 TRBJ2-7 TRBV5-1 . 16 CASSGTGGSASYEQYF TGCGCCAGCAGCGGGACAGGGGGTTCCGCGTCCTACGAGCAGTACTTC
. TRBJ1-2 TRBV18 few 14 CASSPRQFSDGYTF TGTGCCAGCTCACCAAGACAGTTTTCGGATGGCTACACCTTC
TRBD1 TRBJ1-1 TRBV2 . 13 CASMDWTGTEAFF TGTGCCAGCATGGACTGGACAGGCACTGAAGCTTTCTTT
TRBD1 TRBJ1-2 TRBV5-4 . 13 CASSIGTGHLTLF TGTGCCAGCAGCATAGGGACAGGGCATCTGACACTCTTC
. TRBJ2-5 TRBV9 . 14 CASSPPGTQETQYF TGTGCCAGCAGCCCACCGGGAACCCAAGAGACCCAGTACTTC
. TRBJ2-2 TRBV7-2 . 16 CASSFRAQGRGGELFF TGTGCCAGCAGCTTTAGAGCGCAGGGGCGCGGCGGGGAGCTGTTTTTT